This T cell receptor beta chain comes out of a study of human T cells and chemical hapten exposure. This clonotype was recorded at least ten times. The time point was: pre-sensitization, week 0. As for treatment: therapeutic diphenylcyclopropenone sensitization with weekly scalp DPC. TCRdb independently ran MiXCR on the RACE reads; one entry per CDR3 protein. The sample holds 62,000 or so distinct CDR3 sequences, about 10% seen once. Sample: whole blood, taken in connection with sensitization to the hapten diphenylcyclopropenone (DPC). The source of this sequence is a woman in her 50s with alopecia areata. Some clones in this sample may be carry-over from other donors' samples.

CDR3 nucleotides: TGCAGTGCTAGAGTTGGGGAGTCGGTCATTCAGTACTTC. Translated: CSARVGESVIQYF. The chain links TRBV20-1 to TRBJ2-4; perhaps TRBD2 as D (5 bases). The V and J ends lost 1 base and 9 bases respectively, with 13 bases between them. CDR1 is DFQATT and CDR2 is SNEGSKA in the germline V gene (reference sequence). The CDR3 has 13 amino acids.